The clone carrying this T cell receptor beta chain was recorded many times. The antigen is undetermined. As the template, RNA transcripts were used to amplify TCR beta CDR3 regions. First-round RT-PCR used HTBI primers; second-round multiplex PCR followed. MiXCR, applied by TCRdb to the multiplex PCR reads, yields one record per CDR3 protein. The sample shows more than 1,000,000 distinct CDR3 sequences, about 38% of them seen only once. This record belongs to a study of Graves' ophthalmopathy and Graves' hyperthyroidism. Study-wide results and caveats: The 13-signature model separated ophthalmopathy from stable hyperthyroidism at around 88% sensitivity and nearly 83% specificity.

Germline V gene sequence: CDR1 LNHDA, CDR2 SQIVND (reference sequence). The CDR3 extends over 15 amino acids. Deletions cut 7 bases from V and 3 bases from J, with 18 bases between. The TCR was taken from an adult man with Graves' hyperthyroidism. Specimen: peripheral blood or thyroid tissue (not recorded which). The rearrangement joins TRBV19 to TRBJ1-2; D is uncertain. In nucleotides, the CDR3 is TGTGCCAGTACTCAGGATTTCAGCCGGGACTATGGCTACACCTTC. It codes for CASTQDFSRDYGYTF. Together with reference TRBV19 and TRBJ1-2, the CDR3 gives the full variable domain: DGGITQSPKYLFRKEGQNVTLSCEQNLNHDAMYWYRQDPGQGLRLIYYSQIVNDFQKGDIAEGYSVSREKKESFPLTVTSAQKNPTAFYLCASTQDFSRDYGYTFGSGTRLTVV.